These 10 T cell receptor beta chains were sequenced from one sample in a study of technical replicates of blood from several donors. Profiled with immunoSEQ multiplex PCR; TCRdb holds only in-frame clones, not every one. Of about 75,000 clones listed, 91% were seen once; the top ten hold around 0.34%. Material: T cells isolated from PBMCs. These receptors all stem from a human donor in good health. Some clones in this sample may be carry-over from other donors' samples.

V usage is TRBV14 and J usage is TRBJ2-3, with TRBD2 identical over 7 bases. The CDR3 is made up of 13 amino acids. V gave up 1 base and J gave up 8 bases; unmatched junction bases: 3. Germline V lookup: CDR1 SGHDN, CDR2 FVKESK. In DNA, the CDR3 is TGTGCCAGCAGCCAAGTGGCTAGCGGTACGCAGTATTTT. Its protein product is CASSQVASGTQYF.

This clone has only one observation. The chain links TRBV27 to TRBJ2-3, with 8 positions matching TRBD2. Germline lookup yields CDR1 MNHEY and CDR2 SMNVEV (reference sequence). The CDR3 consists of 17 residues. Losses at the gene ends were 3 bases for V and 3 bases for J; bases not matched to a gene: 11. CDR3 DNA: TGTGCCAGCAGTTTCGGGAGCGGGAGAGGGAGAACAGATACGCAGTATTTT. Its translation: CASSFGSGRGRTDTQYF.

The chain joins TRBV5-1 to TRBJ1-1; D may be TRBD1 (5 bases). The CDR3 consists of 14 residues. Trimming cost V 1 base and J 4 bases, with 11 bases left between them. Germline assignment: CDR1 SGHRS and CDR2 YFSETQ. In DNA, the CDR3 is TGCGCCAGCAGCTTGTTTCGGGGGAGCACTGAAGCTTTCTTT. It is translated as CASSLFRGSTEAFF.

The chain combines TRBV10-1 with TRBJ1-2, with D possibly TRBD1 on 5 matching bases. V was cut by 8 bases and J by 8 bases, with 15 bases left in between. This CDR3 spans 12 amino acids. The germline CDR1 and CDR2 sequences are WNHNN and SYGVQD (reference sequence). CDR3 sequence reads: CASADRLRGYTF. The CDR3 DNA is TGCGCCAGCGCTGACAGACTGCGGGGCTACACCTTC.

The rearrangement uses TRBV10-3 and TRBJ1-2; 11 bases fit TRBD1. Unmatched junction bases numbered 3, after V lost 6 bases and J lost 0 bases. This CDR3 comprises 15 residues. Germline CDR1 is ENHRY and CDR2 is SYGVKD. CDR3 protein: CAIRDRGRPNYGYTF. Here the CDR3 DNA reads TGTGCCATCAGGGACAGGGGGCGGCCTAACTATGGCTACACCTTC.

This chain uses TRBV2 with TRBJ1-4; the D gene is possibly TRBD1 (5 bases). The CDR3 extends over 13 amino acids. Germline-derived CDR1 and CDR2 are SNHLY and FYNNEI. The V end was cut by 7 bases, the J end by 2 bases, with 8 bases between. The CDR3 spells CASTRQTNEKLFF. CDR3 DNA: TGTGCCAGCACGAGACAGACTAATGAAAAACTGTTTTTT.

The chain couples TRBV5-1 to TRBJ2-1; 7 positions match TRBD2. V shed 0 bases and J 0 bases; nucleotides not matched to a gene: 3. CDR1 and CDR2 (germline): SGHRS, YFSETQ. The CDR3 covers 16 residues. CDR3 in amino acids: CASSLAERGSYNEQFF. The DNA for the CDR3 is TGCGCCAGCAGCTTGGCCGAGCGGGGCTCCTACAATGAGCAGTTCTTC. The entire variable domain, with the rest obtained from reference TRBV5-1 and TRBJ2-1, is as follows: KAGVTQTPRYLIKTRGQQVTLSCSPISGHRSVSWYQQTPGQGLQFLFEYFSETQRNKGNFPGRFSGRQFSNSRSEMNVSTLELGDSALYLCASSLAERGSYNEQFFGPGTRLTVL.

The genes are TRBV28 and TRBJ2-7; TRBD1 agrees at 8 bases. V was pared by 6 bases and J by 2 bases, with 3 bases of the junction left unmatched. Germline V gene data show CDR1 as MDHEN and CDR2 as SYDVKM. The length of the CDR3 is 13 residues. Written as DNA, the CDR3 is TGTGCCAGCAGATCGACAGGGGCCTACGAGCAGTACTTC. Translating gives CASRSTGAYEQYF.

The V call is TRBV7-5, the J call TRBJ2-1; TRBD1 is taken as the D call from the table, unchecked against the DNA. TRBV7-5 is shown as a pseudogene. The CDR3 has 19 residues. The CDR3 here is CVSLSDRALGGRFGNEQFF. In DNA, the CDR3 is TGTGTCAGCCTGTCGGACAGGGCCCTGGGAGGGAGATTCGGCAATGAGCAGTTCTTC.

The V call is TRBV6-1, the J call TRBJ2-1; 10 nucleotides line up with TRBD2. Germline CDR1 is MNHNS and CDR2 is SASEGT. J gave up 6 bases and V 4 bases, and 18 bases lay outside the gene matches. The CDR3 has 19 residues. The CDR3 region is CASSASSSGSNPFGNEQFF. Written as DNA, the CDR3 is TGTGCCAGCAGTGCCTCGTCTAGCGGGAGCAACCCCTTCGGCAATGAGCAGTTCTTC.